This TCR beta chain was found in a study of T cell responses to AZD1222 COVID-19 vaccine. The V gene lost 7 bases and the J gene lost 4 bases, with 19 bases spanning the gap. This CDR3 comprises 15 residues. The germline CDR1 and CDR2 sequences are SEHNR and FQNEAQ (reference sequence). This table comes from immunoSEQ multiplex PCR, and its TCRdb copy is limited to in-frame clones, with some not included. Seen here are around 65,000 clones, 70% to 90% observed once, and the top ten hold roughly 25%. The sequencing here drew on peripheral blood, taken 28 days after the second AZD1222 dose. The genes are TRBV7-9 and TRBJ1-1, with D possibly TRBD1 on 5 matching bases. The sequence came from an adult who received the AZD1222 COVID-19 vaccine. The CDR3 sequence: CASTSYTWGTTEAFF. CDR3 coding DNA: TGTGCCAGCACATCCTACACATGGGGGACCACTGAAGCTTTCTTT.